The next 16 T cell receptor beta chains were all read from a single sample in a study of control samples from healthy donors and cancer patients (dated by TCRdb to 2019 to 2021). Library creation used the immunoSEQ multiplex PCR assay. Here the immuneACCESS table is served through TCRdb, limited to in-frame sequences with V and J called. Missing clones are a known gap in these copies; in checked studies unresolved V genes cover under half, and the rest lacks a known reason. The sample includes 65,000 to 100,000 clones, with 80% to 90% observed a single time. The top ten hold around 20% of the sample. Sequencing was done on a sample of blood. All receptors come from a man aged 50-59 years in good health.

The table lists this clone with a count of one. The chain employs TRBV28 and TRBJ2-7; D possibly corresponds to TRBD1 (6 bases). The V end was cut by 5 bases, the J end by 0 bases, with 20 bases between. The CDR3 runs to 17 residues. The germline CDR1 and CDR2 sequences are MDHEN and SYDVKM. CDR3 sequence: CASSLDTGTQSSYEQYF. The CDR3 DNA follows: TGTGCCAGCAGTCTGGACACCGGGACACAAAGCTCCTACGAGCAGTACTTC.

This chain connects TRBV7-2 to TRBJ2-7, with D hard to call. Trimming took 5 bases from V and 2 from J, leaving 4 bases between them. Germline assignment: CDR1 SGHTA and CDR2 FQGNSA. The CDR3 runs to 11 residues. CDR3 protein: CASSGAYEQYF. The CDR3 DNA reads TGTGCCAGCAGCGGCGCCTACGAGCAGTACTTC.

This chain joins TRBV7-2 and TRBJ2-7, with TRBD2 identical over 14 bases. Germline loops: CDR1 SGHTA, CDR2 FQGNSA. The CDR3 is 17 residues long. V shed 0 bases, J shed 7 bases, and the junction held 8 bases outside the gene matches. The CDR3 protein is CASSLAGTSGSGGEQYF. The CDR3 DNA is TGTGCCAGCAGCTTAGCAGGGACTAGCGGGAGCGGAGGTGAGCAGTACTTC.

J is TRBJ2-6 and V is TRBV5-4; 9 bases map to TRBD1. Germline values: CDR1 SGHNT, CDR2 YYREEE (reference sequence). The CDR3 contains 16 residues. The V and J ends lost 4 bases and 1 base, in that order; junction bases with no gene match: 3. The DNA of the CDR3 is TGTGCCAGCAGCCGACAGGGGGATTCTGGGGCCAACGTCCTGACTTTC. Protein product: CASSRQGDSGANVLTF.

This clone occurred once. CDR3 sequence (DNA): TGTGCCAGCTCACCATCGGAGGGCGAGGGGCAGTACTTC. Translated: CASSPSEGEGQYF. The V gene is TRBV18, the J gene TRBJ2-7; a possible D gene is TRBD2 (6 bases). This CDR3 has 13 residues. Germline V CDR1 and CDR2: KGHSH, LQKENI. V lost 2 bases and J 9 bases, leaving 14 bases between the germline ends.

The rearrangement uses TRBV12-3 or TRBV12-4 and TRBJ2-7; D remains ambiguous. The CDR3 sequence is 12 residues long. V gave up 1 base and J gave up 3 bases, with 4 bases separating them. The CDR3 DNA reads as TGTGCCAGCAGTTTAGTCCTCTACGAGCAGTACTTC. Translating gives CASSLVLYEQYF.

The chain employs TRBV24-1 and TRBJ2-1; D is undetermined. This CDR3 spans 16 amino acids. In germline, CDR1 is KGHDR, CDR2 SFDVKD. Trimming cost V 1 base and J 0 bases, with 9 bases left between them. CDR3 loop: CATSDFTVSSYNEQFF. CDR3 coding DNA: TGTGCCACCAGTGATTTTACTGTGAGCTCCTACAATGAGCAGTTCTTC.

The V gene is TRBV27, the J gene TRBJ1-2; D not resolved. CDR1 and CDR2 from the germline V gene are MNHEY and SMNVEV (reference sequence). The CDR3 extends over 11 amino acids. V was cut by 6 bases and J by 0 bases, with 2 bases left in between. The CDR3 DNA reads as TGTGCCAGCAGGTCTAACTATGGCTACACCTTC. It specifies CASRSNYGYTF.

V and J are TRBV24-1 and TRBJ2-5; 16 nucleotides align to TRBD2. Trimming cost V 9 bases and J 12 bases; bases outside gene matches: 6. The CDR3 length is 13 residues. The V gene's germline CDR1 is KGHDR and CDR2 SFDVKD. CDR3 sequence: CATQGLAGGQEYF. The CDR3 region has the DNA TGTGCCACCCAGGGACTAGCGGGGGGGCAAGAGTACTTC.

The V call is TRBV7-2, the J call TRBJ2-2; unclear D gene. Germline loops: CDR1 SGHTA, CDR2 FQGNSA. V gave up 5 bases and J gave up 0 bases, with 13 bases separating them. CDR3 length: 16 residues. CDR3 DNA: TGTGCCAGCAGCCCTCTTTCCCAGGCGAACACCGGGGAGCTGTTTTTT. This translates into CASSPLSQANTGELFF.

This sequence joins TRBV6-2 or TRBV6-3 and TRBJ1-1; no clear D. Deletions cut 2 bases from V and 0 bases from J, with 13 bases between. Per germline, CDR1 MNHEY and CDR2 SVGEGT. This CDR3 comprises 16 residues. In DNA form, the CDR3 reads TGTGCCAGCAGTTACGAAAGCAAACTCATGAACACTGAAGCTTTCTTT. Its translation is CASSYESKLMNTEAFF.

The rearrangement links TRBV6-5 to TRBJ1-4; TRBD1 matches 10 bases. Trimming removed 5 bases from V and 7 bases from J; junction bases left unmatched: 7. This CDR3 comprises 15 residues. Germline loops: CDR1 MNHEY, CDR2 SVGAGI. CDR3 coding DNA: TGTGCCAGCAGTACCCGGGACAGGGGTTTTGAAAAACTGTTTTTT. Translation gives CASSTRDRGFEKLFF.

The rearrangement uses TRBV7-2 and TRBJ1-6; D gene unclear. Germline CDR1 reads SGHTA; CDR2 reads FQGNSA. V was trimmed by 2 bases and J by 7 bases, leaving 9 bases between them. The CDR3 is 14 residues long. The CDR3: CASSLLPTNSPLHF. CDR3 DNA sequence: TGTGCCAGCAGCTTACTACCAACCAATTCACCCCTCCACTTT. Looking up the rest from reference TRBV7-2 and TRBJ1-6 gives the full variable domain: GAGVSQSPSNKVTEKGKDVELRCDPISGHTALYWYRQSLGQGLEFLIYFQGNSAPDKSGLPSDRFSAERTGGSVSTLTIQRTQQEDSAVYLCASSLLPTNSPLHFGNGTRLTVT.

The chain employs TRBV11-2 and TRBJ2-1; TRBD2 matches 11 bases. Trimming at V came to 4 bases and at J to 9 bases, leaving 11 bases not matched to a gene. CDR1 is SGHAT and CDR2 is FQNNGV in the germline V gene. CDR3 length equals 16 residues. CDR3 loop: CASSSITSGRFSEQFF. The CDR3 DNA sequence: TGTGCCAGCAGCTCTATTACTAGCGGGAGATTTAGTGAGCAGTTCTTC.

V is TRBV7-9 and J is TRBJ1-1; 9 bases are shared with TRBD1. The CDR3 has 17 residues. From germline, CDR1 is SEHNR and CDR2 FQNEAQ (reference sequence). V lost 2 bases to trimming and J lost 7 bases; unmatched junction nucleotides: 14. CDR3 residues: CASSLFPTGGRGYEAFF. The CDR3 DNA reads TGTGCCAGCAGCTTATTTCCGACAGGGGGACGTGGTTATGAAGCTTTCTTT. Full variable domain (remainder filled in from reference TRBV7-9 and TRBJ1-1): DTGVSQNPRHKITKRGQNVTFRCDPISEHNRLYWYRQTLGQGPEFLTYFQNEAQLEKSRLLSDRFSAERPKGSFSTLEIQRTEQGDSAMYLCASSLFPTGGRGYEAFFGQGTRLTVV.

The gene calls are TRBV13 and TRBJ1-4; a possible D gene is TRBD1 (5 bases). CDR3 length: 13 residues. In germline, CDR1 is PRHDT, CDR2 FYEKMQ (reference sequence). The V gene lost 0 bases and the J gene lost 12 bases, with 11 bases spanning the gap. CDR3: CASSLGRSGQLFF. The CDR3 DNA sequence: TGTGCCAGCAGCTTAGGCCGGTCGGGGCAACTGTTTTTT.